This T cell receptor (beta chain) was observed in a study of identical twins. TCRdb re-derived calls from the 5' RACE reads in MiXCR, one entry per CDR3 protein. The table lists 350,000 to 500,000 distinct CDR3 sequences, less than 20% of them singletons. This CDR3 comprises 16 residues. Germline-derived CDR1 and CDR2 are SGHKS and YYEKEE (reference sequence). Trimming took off 4 bases at V and 0 bases at J, with 14 bases between the two ends. The material sequenced was naive T cells sorted from blood. This TCR derives from a man aged 50 to 60 in good health. The chain has TRBV5-5 and TRBJ2-1; D uncertain. CDR3: CASSGLIQSSYNEQFF. CDR3 nucleotide sequence: TGTGCCAGCAGCGGATTAATTCAGAGCTCCTACAATGAGCAGTTCTTC.